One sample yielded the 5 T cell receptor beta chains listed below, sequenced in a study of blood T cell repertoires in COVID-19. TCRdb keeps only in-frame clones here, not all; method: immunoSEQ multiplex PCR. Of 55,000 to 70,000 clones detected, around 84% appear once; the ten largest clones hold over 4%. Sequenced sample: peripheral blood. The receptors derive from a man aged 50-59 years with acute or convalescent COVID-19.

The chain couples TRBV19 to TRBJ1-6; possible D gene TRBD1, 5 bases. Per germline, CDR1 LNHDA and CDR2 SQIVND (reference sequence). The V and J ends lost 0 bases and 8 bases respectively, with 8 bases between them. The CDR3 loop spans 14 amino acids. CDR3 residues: CASSIDRGDSPLHF. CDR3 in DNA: TGTGCCAGTAGTATAGATCGGGGGGATTCACCCCTCCACTTT.

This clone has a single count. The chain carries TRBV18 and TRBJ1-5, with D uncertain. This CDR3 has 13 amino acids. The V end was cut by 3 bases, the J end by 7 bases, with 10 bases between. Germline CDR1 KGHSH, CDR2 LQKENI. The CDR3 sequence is CASSPKADQPQHF. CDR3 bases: TGTGCCAGCTCACCCAAAGCGGACCAGCCCCAGCATTTT.

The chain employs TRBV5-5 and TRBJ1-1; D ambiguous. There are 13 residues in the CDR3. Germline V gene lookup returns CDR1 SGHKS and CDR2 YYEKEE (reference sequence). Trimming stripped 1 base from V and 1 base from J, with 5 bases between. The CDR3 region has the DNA TGTGCCAGCAGCTTGAGCGAGAACACTGAAGCTTTCTTT. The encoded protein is CASSLSENTEAFF.

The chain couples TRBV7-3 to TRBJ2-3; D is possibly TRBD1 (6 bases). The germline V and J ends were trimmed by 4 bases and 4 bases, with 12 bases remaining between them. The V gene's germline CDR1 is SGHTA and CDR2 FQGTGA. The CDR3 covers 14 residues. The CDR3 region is CASSSATGSDTQYF. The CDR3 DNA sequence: TGTGCCAGCAGCTCCGCTACAGGGTCAGATACGCAGTATTTT.

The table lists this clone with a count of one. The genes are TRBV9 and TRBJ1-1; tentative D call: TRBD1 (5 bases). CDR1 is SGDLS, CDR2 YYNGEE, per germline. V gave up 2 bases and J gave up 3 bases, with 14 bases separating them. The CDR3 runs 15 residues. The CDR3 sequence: CASSVLQGDYTEAFF. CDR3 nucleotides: TGTGCCAGCAGCGTCCTACAAGGGGACTACACTGAAGCTTTCTTT.